Listed below are T cell receptor beta chains from one sample, sequenced in a study of a mutant IDH1 vaccine in newly diagnosed glioma. The table came from immunoSEQ multiplex PCR; TCRdb's copy has only in-frame clones and leaves some out. Of 45,000 to 55,000 clones listed, roughly 84% are singletons. These receptors are not linked to any known antigen. The sample was PBMCs, taken from a glioma patient whose treatment included an IDH1 peptide vaccine. These receptors were obtained from a woman aged 25 to 45 with glioma. Some clones in this sample may be carry-over from other donors' samples. The CDR3 runs from the conserved cysteine through the conserved F or W. Fields, in order: J gene, CDR3 length, clone size, D gene, V gene, CDR3 DNA, CDR3 protein. The D gene is left open where the match is weak. For some rows the clone size is stated as once, few or many, or as a class when expanded; others skip it.

J gene: TRBJ2-7
CDR3 length: 15
clone size: few
D gene: NA
V gene: TRBV11-2
CDR3 DNA: TGTGCCAGCAGCGTGGAGTACAGGATAACCTACGAGCAGTACTTC
CDR3 protein: CASSVEYRITYEQYF

J gene: TRBJ2-3
CDR3 length: 16
clone size: NA
D gene: NA
V gene: TRBV18
CDR3 DNA: TGTGCCAGCTCACCACTAGGGCAGGGAACCACAGATACGCAGTATTTT
CDR3 protein: CASSPLGQGTTDTQYF

J gene: TRBJ1-2
CDR3 length: 14
clone size: NA
D gene: TRBD1
V gene: TRBV19
CDR3 DNA: TGTGCCAGTAGTATGGGGACAGGGGACTATGGCTACACCTTC
CDR3 protein: CASSMGTGDYGYTF

J gene: TRBJ2-3
CDR3 length: 12
clone size: NA
D gene: NA
V gene: TRBV2
CDR3 DNA: TGTGCCAGCAGTGTGGGCACAGATACGCAGTATTTT
CDR3 protein: CASSVGTDTQYF

J gene: TRBJ1-5
CDR3 length: 13
clone size: NA
D gene: NA
V gene: TRBV6-5
CDR3 DNA: TGTGCCAGCAGTTACAGGGCCCAACAGCCCCAGCATTTT
CDR3 protein: CASSYRAQQPQHF

J gene: TRBJ1-5
CDR3 length: 12
clone size: NA
D gene: NA
V gene: TRBV19
CDR3 DNA: TGTGCCAGTACCAGGGGTTATCAGCCCCAGCATTTT
CDR3 protein: CASTRGYQPQHF

J gene: TRBJ2-1
CDR3 length: 14
clone size: few
D gene: TRBD2
V gene: TRBV11-2
CDR3 DNA: TGTGCCAGCAGCCCCGCCGGGACTAGCGGGAGTCAGTTCTTC
CDR3 protein: CASSPAGTSGSQFF

J gene: TRBJ1-2
CDR3 length: 13
clone size: NA
D gene: NA
V gene: TRBV11-2
CDR3 DNA: TGTGCCAGCAGCTTAGGGGTTAACTATGGCTACACCTTC
CDR3 protein: CASSLGVNYGYTF

J gene: TRBJ1-3
CDR3 length: 15
clone size: NA
D gene: TRBD1
V gene: TRBV6-1
CDR3 DNA: TGTGCCAGCTCCTCGGCCCACAGGGGTGGAAACACCATATATTTT
CDR3 protein: CASSSAHRGGNTIYF

J gene: TRBJ1-1
CDR3 length: 12
clone size: NA
D gene: NA
V gene: TRBV6-1
CDR3 DNA: TGTGCCAGCAGCCGGGACACCCCTGAAGCTTTCTTT
CDR3 protein: CASSRDTPEAFF

J gene: TRBJ2-7
CDR3 length: 13
clone size: NA
D gene: NA
V gene: TRBV5-6
CDR3 DNA: TGTGCCAGCAGCCCTGACAGCTCCTACGAGCAGTACTTC
CDR3 protein: CASSPDSSYEQYF